This entry describes one TCR beta chain. As originally analysed: Estimation of nucleated cell counts was performed using reference gene primer amplification. Sequencing used immunoSEQ multiplex PCR; TCRdb keeps in-frame clones, though not all of them. Clonal size and the V and J genes are those of that table, whereas D and trimming came from the DNA. The sample gives 230,000 or so clones, 75% to 90% of which show up once; 4.5% to 5.5% is in the top ten. This sample is drawn from a study of blood T cell repertoires in COVID-19. Study details: Samples taken during acute and convalescent COVID-19 were collected in the United States, Italy and Spain. PBMCs, B-cell-depleted T cells, or T cells provided the cDNA or gDNA that made up the material.

Material for sequencing was peripheral blood. This receptor was taken from a human donor in a cohort sampled during active COVID-19.

The CDR3 nucleotides are TGTGCCAGCAGTCACCCCCCCCCGGGACTAGCGGGAACCGGGGAGCTGTTTTTT. Amino acids: CASSHPPPGLAGTGELFF. The J gene is TRBJ2-2, the V gene TRBV27; 13 bases map to TRBD2. Trimming removed 5 bases from V and 5 bases from J; junction bases left unmatched: 11. CDR1 and CDR2 from the germline V gene are MNHEY and SMNVEV (reference sequence). This CDR3 comprises 18 residues.